The source of this T cell receptor beta chain is a study of blood T cell repertoires in COVID-19. Looking at the study overall: Whether acute or convalescent, the COVID-19 samples came from the United States, Italy and Spain. PBMCs, B-cell-depleted T cells, or T cells provided the cDNA or gDNA that made up the material.

Seattle researchers signed up patients amid active infection and tracked them longitudinally. In germline, CDR1 is SGHRS, CDR2 YFSETQ. The junction had 15 bases not matched to a gene; V was cut back by 4 bases and J by 0 bases. The CDR3 consists of 18 residues. In the original workflow: Scientists estimated how many nucleated cells there were by amplifying reference gene primers. TCRdb's table, derived via immunoSEQ multiplex PCR, lists solely in-frame clones and lacks some. V, J and clone size reflect that table, while D and trimming were determined from the DNA. Counted here are over 250,000 clones, 70% to 90% occurring once; the ten biggest clones make up over 5%.

Sequencing was carried out using peripheral blood. This sequence originates from a woman aged 50 to 60 with COVID-19, enrolled during active disease. This rearrangement joins TRBV5-1 to TRBJ1-2; 7 bases are a match to TRBD1. CDR3 loop: CASSPQGDRAGANYGYTF. As DNA, the CDR3 is TGCGCCAGCAGCCCCCAGGGGGATAGGGCTGGAGCTAACTATGGCTACACCTTC.